This T cell receptor beta chain appears in the sequencing data of a study of T cells in localized non-small cell lung cancer. Study results and limitations: Adjacent lung held a median roughly 50 of the top 100 tumor clones. Adjacent uninvolved lung had the highest clonality, suggesting focused antigen responses. Higher blood T cell density tracked longer overall survival.

Sequencing used immunoSEQ multiplex PCR; TCRdb keeps in-frame clones, though not all of them. The sample shows under 55,000 clones, around nine tenths of them seen only once. Note on this clone: The target antigen is unknown.

This TCR derives from a woman aged 40-70 years with stage II lung adenocarcinoma. This material consisted of PBMCs, taken before any cancer treatment.

The CDR3 DNA sequence: TGTGCCAGCAGCTCCGGAGGGCCGAAGTCCTACGAGCAGTACTTC. This gives the protein CASSSGGPKSYEQYF. The chain couples TRBV28 to TRBJ2-7; D might be TRBD2 (6 bases). Trimming pared 6 bases from V and 1 base from J, leaving 16 bases between. Germline values: CDR1 MDHEN, CDR2 SYDVKM. CDR3 size: 15 residues.